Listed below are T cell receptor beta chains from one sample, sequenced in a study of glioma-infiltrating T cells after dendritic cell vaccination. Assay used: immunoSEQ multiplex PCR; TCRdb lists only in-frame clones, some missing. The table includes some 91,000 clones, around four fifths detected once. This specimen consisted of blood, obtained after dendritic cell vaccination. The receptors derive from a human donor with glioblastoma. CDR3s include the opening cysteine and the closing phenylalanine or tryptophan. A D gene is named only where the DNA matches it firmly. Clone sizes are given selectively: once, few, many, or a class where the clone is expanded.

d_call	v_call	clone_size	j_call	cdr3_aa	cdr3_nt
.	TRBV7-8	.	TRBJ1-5	CASSLTGRAENQPQHF	TGTGCCAGCAGCTTAACGGGGAGGGCAGAGAATCAGCCCCAGCATTTT
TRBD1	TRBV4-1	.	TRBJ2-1	CASSQDPGQGIFEQFF	TGCGCCAGCAGCCAAGACCCGGGACAGGGAATCTTTGAGCAGTTCTTC
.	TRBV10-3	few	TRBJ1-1	CAINRDSSSEAFF	TGTGCCATCAATCGGGATTCCAGCTCTGAAGCTTTCTTT
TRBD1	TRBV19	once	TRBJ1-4	CASSNQGATNEKLFF	TGTGCCAGTAGCAACCAGGGGGCGACTAATGAAAAACTGTTTTTT
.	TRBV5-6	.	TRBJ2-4	CASSLGGGGGNPQYF	TGTGCCAGCAGCTTGGGCGGGGGAGGGGGGAACCCTCAGTACTTC
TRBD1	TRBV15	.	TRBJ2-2	CATSSPPRWGQGRRELFF	TGTGCCACCAGTTCCCCGCCCCGGTGGGGACAGGGGAGGAGGGAGCTGTTTTTT
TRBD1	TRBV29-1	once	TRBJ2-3	CSVGRYGTGGPDTQYF	TGCAGCGTTGGGAGATATGGGACAGGGGGCCCAGATACGCAGTATTTT
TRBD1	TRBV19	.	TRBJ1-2	CASSNRGPYGYTF	TGTGCCAGTAGTAACAGGGGGCCGTATGGCTACACCTTC
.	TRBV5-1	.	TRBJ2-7	CASSLVQGPTYEQYF	TGCGCCAGCAGCTTGGTACAGGGACCTACCTACGAGCAGTACTTC
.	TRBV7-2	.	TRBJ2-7	CASSLGEGGHEQYF	TGTGCCAGCAGCTTAGGGGAGGGGGGGCACGAGCAGTACTTC
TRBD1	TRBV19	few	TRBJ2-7	CASSRTGGTYEQYF	TGTGCCAGTAGTCGGACAGGGGGGACCTACGAGCAGTACTTC
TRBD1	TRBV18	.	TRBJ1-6	CASSGGQGYNSPLHF	TGTGCCAGCTCGGGGGGACAGGGGTATAATTCACCCCTCCACTTT
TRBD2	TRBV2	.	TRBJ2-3	CASSLLAGGQDTQYF	TGTGCCAGCAGCCTACTAGCGGGGGGCCAAGATACGCAGTATTTT
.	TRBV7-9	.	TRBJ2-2	CASSLKFNPDWTGELFF	TGTGCCAGCAGCTTAAAGTTCAACCCGGACTGGACCGGGGAGCTGTTTTTT
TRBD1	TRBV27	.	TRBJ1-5	CASSLRTGVNNQPQHF	TGTGCCAGCAGTTTAAGGACAGGGGTAAACAATCAGCCCCAGCATTTT
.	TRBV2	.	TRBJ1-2	CASSETDTIYGYTF	TGTGCCAGCAGTGAGACAGACACAATCTATGGCTACACCTTC
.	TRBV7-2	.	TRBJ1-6	CASSLGGTGYSPLHF	TGTGCCAGCAGCTTAGGGGGCACAGGGTATTCACCCCTCCACTTT
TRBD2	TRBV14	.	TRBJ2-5	CASSHGSGAGETQYF	TGTGCCAGCAGCCATGGGAGCGGGGCCGGAGAGACCCAGTACTTC
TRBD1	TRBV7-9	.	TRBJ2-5	CASSYTGGRGETQYF	TGTGCCAGCAGCTACACAGGGGGCCGGGGGGAGACCCAGTACTTC
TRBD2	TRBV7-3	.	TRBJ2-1	CASSLIVAGNNEQFF	TGTGCCAGCAGCTTAATTGTAGCGGGAAATAATGAGCAGTTCTTC
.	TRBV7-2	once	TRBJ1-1	CASSLGDQIHYGTEAFF	TGTGCCAGCAGCTTAGGCGACCAAATACACTACGGCACTGAAGCTTTCTTT
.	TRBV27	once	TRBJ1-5	CATAQLNSNQPQHF	TGTGCCACCGCACAGCTCAATAGCAATCAGCCCCAGCATTTT
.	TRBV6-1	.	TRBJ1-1	CASSNRVNTEAFF	TGTGCCAGCAGTAACAGGGTGAACACTGAAGCTTTCTTT
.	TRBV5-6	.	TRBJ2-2	CASSLPGAGTGELFF	TGTGCCAGCAGCTTGCCAGGGGCCGGCACCGGGGAGCTGTTTTTT
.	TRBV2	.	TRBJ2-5	CASRAPGVQETQYF	TGTGCCAGCAGAGCCCCGGGGGTCCAAGAGACCCAGTACTTC
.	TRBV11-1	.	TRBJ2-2	CASSLNGGVTGELFF	TGTGCCAGCAGCTTAAACGGGGGAGTCACCGGGGAGCTGTTTTTT
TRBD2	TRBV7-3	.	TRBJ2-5	CASSLTSSGGETQYF	TGTGCCAGCAGCTTAACGTCCAGCGGGGGGGAGACCCAGTACTTC
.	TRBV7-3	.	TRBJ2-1	CASSPSQGYNEQFF	TGTGCCAGCAGCCCCTCACAGGGATACAATGAGCAGTTCTTC
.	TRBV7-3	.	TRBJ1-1	CASSHGQGGTEAFF	TGTGCCAGCAGCCACGGGCAGGGAGGGACTGAAGCTTTCTTT
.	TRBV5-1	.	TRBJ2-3	CASSLDPGTDTQYF	TGCGCCAGCAGCTTGGATCCGGGCACAGATACGCAGTATTTT
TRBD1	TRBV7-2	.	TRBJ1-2	CASSRGGAKSGYTF	TGTGCCAGCAGCAGAGGGGGCGCGAAATCTGGCTACACCTTC
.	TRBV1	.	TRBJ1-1	CTSSLTPGDRDVGGTEAFF	TGCACCAGCAGCCTTACACCCGGGGACAGGGATGTTGGGGGCACTGAAGCTTTCTTT
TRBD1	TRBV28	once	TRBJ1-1	CASSLLGQGARDGAFF	TGTGCCAGCAGTTTATTGGGACAGGGGGCTCGGGACGGAGCTTTCTTT
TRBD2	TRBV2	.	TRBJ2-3	CASSETSGSRDTQYF	TGTGCCAGCAGTGAGACAAGCGGGAGTCGAGATACGCAGTATTTT
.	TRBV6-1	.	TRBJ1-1	CASSAPTTGGEAFF	TGTGCCAGCAGCGCCCCTACGACAGGAGGTGAAGCTTTCTTT
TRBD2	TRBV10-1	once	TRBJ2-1	CASSVAGGNEQFF	TGCGCCAGCAGTGTAGCGGGAGGGAATGAGCAGTTCTTC
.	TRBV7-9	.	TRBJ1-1	CASSLQGNTEAFF	TGTGCCAGCAGCTTACAGGGGAACACTGAAGCTTTCTTT
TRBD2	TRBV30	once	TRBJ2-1	CAWRGLAGENNEQFF	TGTGCCTGGAGGGGTCTAGCGGGAGAAAACAATGAGCAGTTCTTC
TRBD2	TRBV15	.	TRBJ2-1	CATSSPSGRVSEQFF	TGTGCCACCAGCAGCCCTAGCGGGAGGGTTAGTGAGCAGTTCTTC
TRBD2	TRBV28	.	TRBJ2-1	CASSSRTSGSFPYNEQFF	TGTGCCAGCAGTTCAAGGACTAGCGGGAGTTTCCCCTACAATGAGCAGTTCTTC
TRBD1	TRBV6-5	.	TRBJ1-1	CASRSGQGNTEAFF	TGTGCCAGCAGGTCGGGACAGGGGAACACTGAAGCTTTCTTT
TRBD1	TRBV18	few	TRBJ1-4	CASSQTRQGNEKLFF	TGTGCCAGCTCTCAAACCAGACAGGGGAATGAAAAACTGTTTTTT
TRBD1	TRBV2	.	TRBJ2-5	CASSGDRTRETQYF	TGTGCCAGCAGTGGGGACAGAACTAGAGAGACCCAGTACTTC
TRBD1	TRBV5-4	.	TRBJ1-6	CASSYGTGDSPLHF	TGTGCCAGCAGCTACGGGACAGGGGATTCACCCCTCCACTTT